The TCR beta chain under discussion was sequenced for a study of T cell responses to AZD1222 COVID-19 vaccine. Study-level points and caveats: White British donors predominated, females outnumbered males, and clonal diversity was possibly underestimated.

The CDR3 runs 17 residues. Germline CDR1 SGHNT, CDR2 YYREEE (reference sequence). The V and J ends lost 0 bases and 1 base, in that order; junction bases with no gene match: 7. The repertoire was sequenced with immunoSEQ multiplex PCR; TCRdb's copy has only in-frame clones and lacks some. The sample consists of about 170,000 clones, 87% of them appearing once. Worth noting for this clone: Antigen specificity is unknown.

This chain connects TRBV5-4 to TRBJ1-1; TRBD1 aligns across 9 bases. The starting material was peripheral blood, obtained 28 days after the second AZD1222 dose. This TCR was sampled from an adult who received the AZD1222 COVID-19 vaccine. The CDR3 loop is CASSLGRDRAANTEAFF. CDR3 coding DNA: TGTGCCAGCAGCTTGGGCCGGGACAGGGCGGCGAACACTGAAGCTTTCTTT.